This T cell receptor (beta chain) was captured by sequencing in a study of CD4+ T cells in melanoma. Trimming left V 0 bases short and J 2 bases short, with 8 bases between. CDR1 GTSNPN and CDR2 SVGIG come from the germline V gene (reference sequence). The CDR3 runs 15 residues. The repertoire was sequenced with immunoSEQ multiplex PCR; TCRdb's copy has only in-frame clones and lacks some. The sample includes 110,000 to 150,000 clones, about nine tenths of them seen just once. This clone occurred a few times. The rearrangement links TRBV30 to TRBJ1-6; D is uncertain. The clonotype originates from a human donor with melanoma. The CDR3 sequence is CAWSVLTAYNSPLHF. The CDR3 region has the DNA TGTGCCTGGAGTGTCCTCACGGCCTATAATTCACCCCTCCACTTT.